The 5 T cell receptor beta chains in this list originate from one sample, sequenced in a study of glioma-infiltrating T cells. TCR alpha and beta CDR3 regions were amplified from RNA using iRepertoire nested multiplex PCR. MiXCR, run by TCRdb on the multiplex PCR reads, gives a single entry per CDR3 protein. The sample has roughly 200,000 distinct CDR3 sequences, around 40% seen once; the top ten hold about 5.2%. Sample: glioma tissue, nonneoplastic brain tissue, or PBMCs (not recorded which). These receptors came from a human donor with low-grade glioma or glioblastoma, undergoing nonglioma brain surgery, or in good health (not recorded which).

The chain joins TRBV2 to TRBJ2-3; tentatively, D is TRBD1 or TRBD2 (5 bases each). CDR3 length equals 14 residues. The germline V gene encodes CDR1 SNHLY and CDR2 FYNNEI. V was shortened by 5 bases and J by 4 bases, with 13 bases between the two germline ends. DNA for the CDR3: TGTGCCAGCAGTCAATCGGGACCACCAGATACGCAGTATTTT. This sequence encodes CASSQSGPPDTQYF.

This clonotype was found a few times. The V gene is TRBV29-1, the J gene TRBJ2-1, with D unclear. Germline V CDR1 and CDR2: SQVTM, ANQGSEA. V was clipped by 4 bases and J by 2 bases, with 15 bases between them. The CDR3 has 15 residues. The CDR3 region is CSVAVPSVPYNEQFF. CDR3 bases: TGCAGCGTTGCGGTGCCTAGTGTCCCCTACAATGAGCAGTTCTTC.

About this clonotype itself: Being one base from a much bigger clone, this may be a read error. CDR3 protein: CASSGRHGCTF. DNA for the CDR3: TGTGCCAGCAGTGGGAGACATGGCTGCACCTTC. The chain has TRBV27 and TRBJ1-2; D is unresolved. This CDR3 is 11 amino acids long. Germline V CDR1 and CDR2: MNHEY, SMNVEV (reference sequence).

Concerning this clonotype itself: A clone one base away is much larger, so this may be a read error. The chain links TRBV6-1 to TRBJ2-7, with a possible D match to TRBD1 (5 bases). Germline CDR1 MNHNS, CDR2 SASEGT. CDR3 length: 14 amino acids. The CDR3 loop reads CASSSGLLSHEQYF. CDR3 DNA: TGCGCCAGCAGTTCAGGGTTACTAAGCCACGAGCAGTACTTC.

The gene calls are TRBV5-1 and TRBJ1-2; 7 positions match TRBD1. CDR1 and CDR2 (germline): SGHRS, YFSETQ. The V and J ends lost 4 bases and 6 bases, in that order; junction bases with no gene match: 12. The CDR3 extends over 15 amino acids. CDR3 sequence: CASSPERQGLHGYTF. CDR3 nucleotides: TGCGCCAGCAGCCCCGAGCGACAGGGTCTTCATGGCTACACCTTC.